The present T cell receptor (beta chain) was sequenced within a study of T and B cells in COVID-19 patients. Across the whole study: COVID-19 patients gave peripheral blood either during active infection or after recovery. Critical illness requiring mechanical ventilation or extracorporeal membrane oxygenation affected three fifths of the roughly 20 active-infection patients. Recovered patients mostly had mild to moderate COVID-19 managed as outpatients.

TRB rearrangements were amplified by multiplex PCR with BIOMED2 TRB-A/B primers. One entry per CDR3 protein results from TCRdb running MiXCR on the multiplex PCR reads. The data hold 8,000 to 10,000 distinct CDR3 sequences, with roughly 29% observed a single time. This clonotype ranks as medium-sized. From blood, roughly 250-500 ng of genomic DNA served as TRB template. V shed 0 bases and J shed 2 bases, with 7 bases lying between them. CDR3 length: 14 residues. CDR1 MNHNS and CDR2 SASEGT come from the germline V gene. Sequencing was done on a sample of blood. The receptor's source is a human donor who had recovered from COVID-19. This chain joins TRBV6-1 and TRBJ2-5; D gene unclear. CDR3 coding DNA: TGTGCCAGCAGTGAAGCATTCAGTCAAGAGACCCAGTACTTC. It codes for CASSEAFSQETQYF.